A single sample gave rise to the 3 T cell receptor beta chains below, sequenced in a study of T cells in Graves' hyperthyroidism and ophthalmopathy (dated by TCRdb to the late 2010s). Library generation was performed with multiplex PCR. Sequencing used an Illumina HiSeq 2000. Amplification of TCR beta CDR3 regions was carried out from RNA transcripts. The first round of RT-PCR for the TCR CDR3 was performed with the HTBI primer set and the Qiagen OneStep RT-PCR kit. TCRdb passed the public sequencing reads through fastp at Q25 and MiXCR, retaining productive beta sequences. Every CDR3 protein is listed once, alongside the most common genes and DNA of its rows. In all, the sample holds roughly 740,000 distinct CDR3 sequences, and roughly 15% of those were seen once. Clones ranked in the top ten supply under 8.5% of the sample. The sample taken for sequencing was blood. These receptors were collected from a young man with Graves' hyperthyroidism.

This clonotype has a single count. This could be a read error, since a much larger clone is one nucleotide away. The CDR3, as DNA: TGTGCCAGCAGCTGGTTTAGCGGGCTGGGGAATGAGCAGTTCTTC. This translates into CASSWFSGLGNEQFF. V and J are TRBV7-9 and TRBJ2-1; TRBD2 agrees at 7 bases. The CDR3 loop spans 15 amino acids. Trimming at V came to 4 bases and at J to 7 bases, leaving 10 bases not matched to a gene. The V gene's germline CDR1 is SEHNR and CDR2 FQNEAQ (reference sequence).

In this sample, this clonotype turned up many times. The V and J genes are TRBV10-1 and TRBJ2-1, with TRBD2 matching 13 bases. The CDR3 covers 15 residues. Germline V lookup: CDR1 WNHNN, CDR2 SYGVQD (reference sequence). The junction had 6 bases not matched to a gene; V was cut back by 7 bases and J by 6 bases. This CDR3 is CASNSGLAGANEQFF. In nucleotides, the CDR3 is TGCGCCAGCAACTCAGGACTAGCGGGAGCCAATGAGCAGTTCTTC.

This clonotype was observed a few times. CDR3 protein: CSATRVSRGYTF. In DNA, the CDR3 is TGCAGTGCTACGAGAGTCTCGAGGGGCTACACCTTC. The V and J genes are TRBV20-1 and TRBJ1-2; D is ambiguous. From germline, CDR1 is DFQATT and CDR2 SNEGSKA (reference sequence). Trimming stripped 4 bases from V and 8 bases from J, with 14 bases between. This CDR3 is 12 amino acids long.